The rows below give T cell receptor beta chains drawn from one sample of a study of shared clonotypes between healthy human individuals. Repertoires were generated with immunoSEQ multiplex PCR, while TCRdb's copy carries only in-frame clones and drops some. The sample has roughly 1 million clones; approximately 68% are singletons. The sequencing sample was made of memory CD4+ T cells sorted from blood. These receptors originate from a man aged 18 to 35 in good health. Both conserved end residues are part of each CDR3. The D gene is left open where the match is weak. Clone sizes are given selectively: once, few, many, or a class where the clone is expanded.

abundance: once; v_gene: TRBV9; d_gene: TRBD1; j_gene: TRBJ2-7; CDR3nt: TGTGCCAGCAGCGCCAGTGGGGGACAGGAGGTCTACGAGCAGTACTTC; CDR3aa: CASSASGGQEVYEQYF
abundance: -; v_gene: TRBV28; d_gene: -; j_gene: TRBJ1-5; CDR3nt: TGTGCCAGCAGCGAGGACATCTATAGCAATCAGCCCCAGCATTTT; CDR3aa: CASSEDIYSNQPQHF
abundance: -; v_gene: TRBV2; d_gene: -; j_gene: TRBJ2-1; CDR3nt: TGTGCCAGCAGTGAATCGAGGAGCTCCTACAATGAGCAGTTCTTC; CDR3aa: CASSESRSSYNEQFF
abundance: -; v_gene: TRBV6-5; d_gene: TRBD1; j_gene: TRBJ2-2; CDR3nt: TGTGCCAGCAGGGACAGGGGAGGGGAGCTGTTTTTT; CDR3aa: CASRDRGGELFF
abundance: -; v_gene: TRBV7-9; d_gene: -; j_gene: TRBJ1-1; CDR3nt: TGTGCCAGCAGCCCTAGGAGGGGGAAGATGAACACTGAAGCTTTCTTT; CDR3aa: CASSPRRGKMNTEAFF
abundance: -; v_gene: TRBV5-1; d_gene: -; j_gene: TRBJ1-2; CDR3nt: TGCGCCAGCAGCTTCCAAGGGGCGAATGGCTACACCTTC; CDR3aa: CASSFQGANGYTF
abundance: -; v_gene: TRBV5-1; d_gene: -; j_gene: TRBJ2-7; CDR3nt: TGCGCCAGCAGCTTGACGGCGGGGACCTACGAGCAGTACTTC; CDR3aa: CASSLTAGTYEQYF
abundance: -; v_gene: TRBV4-3; d_gene: -; j_gene: TRBJ2-2; CDR3nt: TGCGCCAGCAGCCCCCGGGTAGGACCGAACACCGGGGAGCTGTTTTTT; CDR3aa: CASSPRVGPNTGELFF
abundance: -; v_gene: TRBV5-1; d_gene: TRBD2; j_gene: TRBJ2-2; CDR3nt: TGCGCCAGCAGCTACGGAATAGCGGGTGCCGGGGAGCTGTTTTTT; CDR3aa: CASSYGIAGAGELFF
abundance: -; v_gene: TRBV5-6; d_gene: -; j_gene: TRBJ2-5; CDR3nt: TGTGCCAGCAGCTCCCCACTAGGGCCGGGACAAGAGACCCAGTACTTC; CDR3aa: CASSSPLGPGQETQYF
abundance: -; v_gene: TRBV11-3; d_gene: -; j_gene: TRBJ2-6; CDR3nt: TGTGCCAGCAGCTTAGGGGGCTCTGGGGCCAACGTCCTGACTTTC; CDR3aa: CASSLGGSGANVLTF
abundance: -; v_gene: TRBV2; d_gene: -; j_gene: TRBJ2-5; CDR3nt: TGTGCCAGCAGTGGGGGCAGGGAGCCGATGGGGACCCAGTACTTC; CDR3aa: CASSGGREPMGTQYF
abundance: -; v_gene: TRBV11-3; d_gene: -; j_gene: TRBJ2-1; CDR3nt: TGTGCCAGCAGCTTAGGCAGGGAGCAGTTCTTC; CDR3aa: CASSLGREQFF
abundance: -; v_gene: TRBV18; d_gene: TRBD2; j_gene: TRBJ2-5; CDR3nt: TGTGCCAGCTCACCATTAAGCGGGAGCCTGAGTGGGGAGACCCAGTACTTC; CDR3aa: CASSPLSGSLSGETQYF
abundance: -; v_gene: TRBV5-4; d_gene: TRBD1; j_gene: TRBJ2-3; CDR3nt: TGTGCCAGCAGCGACGGACAGGGAGCAGATACGCAGTATTTT; CDR3aa: CASSDGQGADTQYF
abundance: -; v_gene: TRBV7-2; d_gene: -; j_gene: TRBJ2-7; CDR3nt: TGTGCCAGCAGGCCTAGGACAGTTTTGGCGCAGTACTTC; CDR3aa: CASRPRTVLAQYF
abundance: -; v_gene: TRBV18; d_gene: -; j_gene: TRBJ2-5; CDR3nt: TGTGCCAGCTCGCGAGGACTATCAGAGACCCAGTACTTC; CDR3aa: CASSRGLSETQYF
abundance: -; v_gene: TRBV27; d_gene: -; j_gene: TRBJ2-5; CDR3nt: TGTGCCAGCAGCTTAAAGGCCCGTGGCTCCGTGGTGGAGACCCAGTACTTC; CDR3aa: CASSLKARGSVVETQYF
abundance: -; v_gene: TRBV18; d_gene: TRBD2; j_gene: TRBJ2-3; CDR3nt: TGTGCCAGCTCACCACCGGGAGGGACAGATACGCAGTATTTT; CDR3aa: CASSPPGGTDTQYF
abundance: -; v_gene: TRBV2; d_gene: TRBD2; j_gene: TRBJ2-3; CDR3nt: TGTGCCAGCAGTGCCTCTAGCGGGAGTAGGACAGATACGCAGTATTTT; CDR3aa: CASSASSGSRTDTQYF
abundance: -; v_gene: TRBV27; d_gene: -; j_gene: TRBJ2-7; CDR3nt: TGTGCCAGCAGTACAAAGCCGACTGAGGAGCAGTACTTC; CDR3aa: CASSTKPTEEQYF
abundance: -; v_gene: TRBV5-4; d_gene: TRBD2; j_gene: TRBJ2-7; CDR3nt: TGTGCCAGCAGGAAAGGACTAGGGGAGGAGGACGAGCAGTACTTC; CDR3aa: CASRKGLGEEDEQYF
abundance: -; v_gene: TRBV5-8; d_gene: -; j_gene: TRBJ2-1; CDR3nt: TGTGCCAGCACCCCCGGGTTTACCTACAATGAGCAGTTCTTC; CDR3aa: CASTPGFTYNEQFF
abundance: -; v_gene: TRBV5-1; d_gene: TRBD1; j_gene: TRBJ1-2; CDR3nt: TGCGCCAGCAGCTACGCAGGGGGCGTCAACTCGTTTGGCTACACCTTC; CDR3aa: CASSYAGGVNSFGYTF
abundance: -; v_gene: TRBV7-2; d_gene: TRBD1; j_gene: TRBJ2-1; CDR3nt: TGTGCCAGCAGCTTAGATGGGACAGGGTTCGGAGATTCGAGGAATGAGCAGTTCTTC; CDR3aa: CASSLDGTGFGDSRNEQFF
abundance: -; v_gene: TRBV30; d_gene: -; j_gene: TRBJ2-2; CDR3nt: TGTGCCTGGAGTGCTACGGACGGGAACACCGGGGAGCTGTTTTTT; CDR3aa: CAWSATDGNTGELFF
abundance: -; v_gene: TRBV18; d_gene: TRBD1; j_gene: TRBJ2-1; CDR3nt: TGTGCCAGCTCACCACCGGGACAGGGGGCGCGGTACAATGAGCAGTTCTTC; CDR3aa: CASSPPGQGARYNEQFF
abundance: -; v_gene: TRBV11-3; d_gene: TRBD2; j_gene: TRBJ2-2; CDR3nt: TGTGCCAGCAGCTTAGCGGGAGGGCCGCACACCGGGGAGCTGTTTTTT; CDR3aa: CASSLAGGPHTGELFF
abundance: -; v_gene: TRBV6-6; d_gene: -; j_gene: TRBJ2-2; CDR3nt: TGTGCCAGCAGTTACAGGACTCAAACCGGGGAGCTGTTTTTT; CDR3aa: CASSYRTQTGELFF
abundance: few; v_gene: TRBV9; d_gene: TRBD1; j_gene: TRBJ1-1; CDR3nt: TGTGCCAGCAGCGTAGAAGGGACAGGATGGACTGAAGCTTTCTTT; CDR3aa: CASSVEGTGWTEAFF
abundance: -; v_gene: TRBV5-1; d_gene: -; j_gene: TRBJ2-2; CDR3nt: TGCGCCAGCAGCTTGGTGGGGTCGAACACCGGGGAGCTGTTTTTT; CDR3aa: CASSLVGSNTGELFF
abundance: -; v_gene: TRBV28; d_gene: -; j_gene: TRBJ2-5; CDR3nt: TGTGCCAGCGAGAGCGTGGGAGAGACCCAGTACTTC; CDR3aa: CASESVGETQYF
abundance: -; v_gene: TRBV10-3; d_gene: TRBD2; j_gene: TRBJ2-7; CDR3nt: TGTGCCATCAGGAACGGGGGGGCTTACGAGCAGTACTTC; CDR3aa: CAIRNGGAYEQYF
abundance: -; v_gene: TRBV12-5; d_gene: -; j_gene: TRBJ2-1; CDR3nt: TGTGCTAGTGGTACGGACAGATACAATGAGCAGTTCTTC; CDR3aa: CASGTDRYNEQFF
abundance: -; v_gene: TRBV20-1; d_gene: -; j_gene: TRBJ2-1; CDR3nt: TGCAGTGCTAAGGAGTACAATGAGCAGTTCTTC; CDR3aa: CSAKEYNEQFF
abundance: -; v_gene: TRBV10-3; d_gene: -; j_gene: TRBJ2-5; CDR3nt: TGTGCCATCAGTGCCCCGGGTGGGGAGACCCAGTACTTC; CDR3aa: CAISAPGGETQYF
abundance: few; v_gene: TRBV27; d_gene: TRBD1; j_gene: TRBJ2-1; CDR3nt: TGTGCCAGCAGTTCCGGGACAGGGGGCGATGAGCAGTTCTTC; CDR3aa: CASSSGTGGDEQFF
abundance: -; v_gene: TRBV2; d_gene: -; j_gene: TRBJ2-2; CDR3nt: TGTGCCAGCAGGGCCAAGGGCCTCGACTCCGGGGAGCTGTTTTTT; CDR3aa: CASRAKGLDSGELFF
abundance: -; v_gene: TRBV28; d_gene: -; j_gene: TRBJ1-5; CDR3nt: TGTGCCAGCAGGATATATCAGGGGAAAGGCAATCAGCCCCAGCATTTT; CDR3aa: CASRIYQGKGNQPQHF
abundance: -; v_gene: TRBV19; d_gene: -; j_gene: TRBJ1-5; CDR3nt: TGTGCCAGTAGGGTATTAGGTCAGCCCCAGCATTTT; CDR3aa: CASRVLGQPQHF
abundance: -; v_gene: TRBV11-2; d_gene: TRBD1; j_gene: TRBJ2-2; CDR3nt: TGTGCCAGCAGCTTTAAAACAGGGGGCACCGGGGAGCTGTTTTTT; CDR3aa: CASSFKTGGTGELFF
abundance: -; v_gene: TRBV19; d_gene: -; j_gene: TRBJ2-3; CDR3nt: TGTGCCAGTAGTATTGTCCGGCTTGATACGCAGTATTTT; CDR3aa: CASSIVRLDTQYF
abundance: -; v_gene: TRBV5-4; d_gene: -; j_gene: TRBJ2-2; CDR3nt: TGTGCCAGCAGCTCGGCGGGAATCAAGGCCGGGGAGCTGTTTTTT; CDR3aa: CASSSAGIKAGELFF
abundance: few; v_gene: TRBV19; d_gene: -; j_gene: TRBJ1-2; CDR3nt: TGTGCCAGTACCAATGACCCGGGGGGCCAGGTCTACACCTTC; CDR3aa: CASTNDPGGQVYTF
abundance: -; v_gene: TRBV2; d_gene: -; j_gene: TRBJ1-5; CDR3nt: TGTGCCAGCAGTGAAAGCCTCCCAGGGGGCAATCAGCCCCAGCATTTT; CDR3aa: CASSESLPGGNQPQHF
abundance: -; v_gene: TRBV10-3; d_gene: -; j_gene: TRBJ1-5; CDR3nt: TGTGCCATCAGTGAGACCGGGTCGTGGGATCAGCCCCAGCATTTT; CDR3aa: CAISETGSWDQPQHF
abundance: -; v_gene: TRBV19; d_gene: -; j_gene: TRBJ2-6; CDR3nt: TGTGCCAGTAGCGACATGAGCTCTGGGGCCAACGTCCTGACTTTC; CDR3aa: CASSDMSSGANVLTF
abundance: -; v_gene: TRBV2; d_gene: TRBD1; j_gene: TRBJ2-5; CDR3nt: TGTGCCAGCGGGGACAGGGGGCTGACAGAGACCCAGTACTTC; CDR3aa: CASGDRGLTETQYF
abundance: -; v_gene: TRBV11-2; d_gene: TRBD2; j_gene: TRBJ2-1; CDR3nt: TGTGCCAGCAGCTTTAGCGGGAGGGAAGACAATGAGCAGTTCTTC; CDR3aa: CASSFSGREDNEQFF
abundance: -; v_gene: TRBV10-3; d_gene: -; j_gene: TRBJ2-1; CDR3nt: TGTGCCACCAACGGGGACCTATCCTACAATGAGCAGTTCTTC; CDR3aa: CATNGDLSYNEQFF
abundance: -; v_gene: TRBV19; d_gene: -; j_gene: TRBJ2-6; CDR3nt: TGTGCCAGTACCAGAAGAAGTGTGACTGGGGCCAACGTCCTGACTTTC; CDR3aa: CASTRRSVTGANVLTF
abundance: once; v_gene: TRBV28; d_gene: -; j_gene: TRBJ1-5; CDR3nt: TGTGCCAGCAGCCCCGGAGGGACCGGGACCCAGCCCCAGCATTTT; CDR3aa: CASSPGGTGTQPQHF
abundance: -; v_gene: TRBV5-4; d_gene: -; j_gene: TRBJ2-5; CDR3nt: TGTGCCAGCAGCCAGCAGACCCAAGAGACCCAGTACTTC; CDR3aa: CASSQQTQETQYF